The 26 T cell receptor beta chains given below trace back to one sample, sequenced in a study of graft-versus-host responses after intestinal transplantation. Their antigens are not known. Libraries were prepared by immunoSEQ multiplex PCR; TCRdb keeps only in-frame clonotypes and omits some of them. The sample holds 80,000 to 100,000 clones, about nine tenths seen once. Sequenced material: unstimulated CD4+ T cells sorted from spleen or lymph node cells, taken before intestinal transplant. Receptors originate from a human donor who received an intestinal transplant.

CDR3 sequence reads: CASKNSQVPRETQYF. DNA of the CDR3: TGCGCCAGCAAAAACTCTCAGGTCCCCCGGGAGACCCAGTACTTC. V and J are TRBV5-1 and TRBJ2-5, with no clear D. CDR1 is SGHRS and CDR2 is YFSETQ in the germline V gene. V lost 6 bases and J 5 bases, leaving 20 bases between the germline ends. The CDR3 has 15 residues.

This clone was observed a few times. V gene TRBV6-1 combines with J gene TRBJ1-1; possible D gene TRBD1, 5 bases. Trimming stripped 2 bases from V and 4 bases from J, with 11 bases between. Germline values: CDR1 MNHNS, CDR2 SASEGT. This CDR3 contains 14 residues. In DNA form, the CDR3 reads TGTGCCAGCAGTGAAACGACAGCTCGCACTGAAGCTTTCTTT. Encoded protein: CASSETTARTEAFF.

The gene calls are TRBV19 and TRBJ2-1; 7 nucleotides line up with TRBD1. V shed 8 bases, J shed 6 bases, and the junction held 13 bases outside the gene matches. Germline V gene lookup returns CDR1 LNHDA and CDR2 SQIVND (reference sequence). CDR3 length: 15 residues. CDR3 DNA: TGTGCCAGTTATACGGTAGGGGGCTACAGCAATGAGCAGTTCTTC. Translated: CASYTVGGYSNEQFF.

J is TRBJ1-5 and V is TRBV5-1; 7 bases match TRBD1. The germline V gene encodes CDR1 SGHRS and CDR2 YFSETQ. CDR3 length: 14 amino acids. V shed 2 bases, J shed 6 bases, and the junction held 5 bases outside the gene matches. The CDR3 sequence is CASSLRQGSQPQHF. In nucleotides, the CDR3 is TGCGCCAGCAGCTTACGACAGGGTAGTCAGCCCCAGCATTTT.

The J gene is TRBJ2-5, the V gene TRBV27; 10 positions agree with TRBD1. Germline V gives CDR1 MNHEY, CDR2 SMNVEV (reference sequence). V trimming: 5 bases; J trimming: 5 bases; junction bases outside the gene matches: 11. The length of the CDR3 is 16 residues. The CDR3: CASSRRDRGVSETQYF. In DNA form, the CDR3 reads TGTGCCAGCAGTCGCCGGGACAGGGGTGTTTCGGAGACCCAGTACTTC.

This clone came up once. V gene TRBV2 combines with J gene TRBJ1-5, with D uncertain. V lost 6 bases, J lost 6 bases, and 6 bases lay in between. CDR3 size: 11 residues. CDR1 is SNHLY, CDR2 FYNNEI, per germline. CDR3 sequence: CASSGGQPQHF. The DNA for the CDR3 is TGTGCCAGCAGCGGAGGTCAGCCCCAGCATTTT.

This chain joins TRBV11-2 and TRBJ1-2; D not certain. The germline V and J ends were trimmed by 1 base and 4 bases, with 13 bases remaining between them. The CDR3 is 15 residues long. From germline, CDR1 is SGHAT and CDR2 FQNNGV. The CDR3 here is CASSLGPDSFYGYTF. The CDR3 DNA follows: TGTGCCAGCAGCTTAGGGCCGGATAGCTTCTATGGCTACACCTTC.

This sequence joins TRBV18 and TRBJ2-5; D unclear. There are 11 residues in the CDR3. V lost 3 bases, J lost 4 bases, and 3 bases lay in between. The germline gives CDR1 KGHSH, CDR2 LQKENI. The CDR3 coding sequence is TGTGCCAGCTCACCCCTAGAGACCCAGTACTTC. Amino acids: CASSPLETQYF.

This chain links TRBV5-1 with TRBJ1-6; D is undetermined. Between the trimmed V and J ends, which lost 5 bases and 5 bases, there was a span of 11 bases. The CDR3 sequence is 14 residues long. Per the germline V gene, CDR1 is SGHRS and CDR2 is YFSETQ. The CDR3 reads CASRAQLDNSPLHF. In nucleotides, the CDR3 is TGCGCCAGCAGAGCACAGCTGGATAATTCACCCCTCCACTTT.

This chain links TRBV6-6 with TRBJ2-7; 8 nucleotides line up with TRBD2. V shed 6 bases, J shed 7 bases, and the junction held 11 bases outside the gene matches. Looked up from germline, CDR1 is MNHNY and CDR2 is SVGAGI (reference sequence). The CDR3 runs 14 residues. The CDR3 DNA is TGTGCCAGCAGGGAGTCCGGGGGGGCCGGTGAGCAGTACTTC. Protein: CASRESGGAGEQYF.

The rearrangement joins TRBV6-1 to TRBJ2-1; D remains unclear. Trimming cost V 8 bases and J 9 bases, with 11 bases left between them. Germline lookup yields CDR1 MNHNS and CDR2 SASEGT. This CDR3 has 11 amino acids. Here the CDR3 DNA reads TGTGCCAGCGGTCGGTTGAGTGAGCAGTTCTTC. It translates to CASGRLSEQFF.

CDR3 residues: CASSQVQVAGGLGLRNEQFF. Written as DNA, the CDR3 is TGTGCCAGCAGCCAAGTCCAGGTAGCGGGGGGTCTGGGGTTACGGAATGAGCAGTTCTTC. This sequence joins TRBV4-2 and TRBJ2-1; 10 positions agree with TRBD2. The CDR3 is 20 residues long. V was clipped by 1 base and J by 7 bases; unmatched bases: 19. Germline CDR1 LGHNA, CDR2 YNFKEQ.

V is TRBV5-1 and J is TRBJ2-3; no reliable D call. Germline CDR1 is SGHRS and CDR2 is YFSETQ. V dropped 5 bases and J dropped 4 bases, with 5 bases sitting between them. The CDR3 sequence is 11 residues long. This chain's CDR3 is CASRSADTQYF. CDR3 in DNA: TGCGCCAGCAGGTCGGCAGATACGCAGTATTTT.

V and J are TRBV15 and TRBJ1-5; D is unresolved. The CDR3 extends over 13 amino acids. V was cut by 3 bases and J by 6 bases, with 9 bases left in between. Germline CDR1 is LNHNV and CDR2 is YYDKDF (reference sequence). The CDR3 loop is CATSSREAQPQHF. DNA of the CDR3: TGTGCCACCAGCAGTCGGGAGGCTCAGCCCCAGCATTTT.

The chain carries TRBV2 and TRBJ1-5, with 9 positions matching TRBD1. The CDR3 has 14 residues. With V trimmed by 8 bases and J by 5 bases, 7 bases remained unmatched. Germline assignment: CDR1 SNHLY and CDR2 FYNNEI. Here the CDR3 reads CASGQRTGDQPQHF. CDR3 coding DNA: TGTGCCAGCGGACAAAGGACAGGGGATCAGCCCCAGCATTTT. The variable domain in full, with the rest retrieved from reference TRBV2 and TRBJ1-5, is EPEVTQTPSHQVTQMGQEVILRCVPISNHLYFYWYRQILGQKVEFLVSFYNNEISEKSEIFDDQFSVERPDGSNFTLKIRSTKLEDSAMYFCASGQRTGDQPQHFGDGTRLSIL.

This rearrangement joins TRBV27 to TRBJ1-2; 8 nucleotides align to TRBD1. The germline gives CDR1 MNHEY, CDR2 SMNVEV (reference sequence). J gave up 6 bases and V 3 bases, and 0 bases lay outside the gene matches. This CDR3 is built from 12 residues. The CDR3 here is CASSLTGDGYTF. The CDR3 DNA reads TGTGCCAGCAGTTTGACAGGGGATGGCTACACCTTC.

V gene TRBV29-1 combines with J gene TRBJ2-2; TRBD1 matches at 7 bases. V was clipped by 6 bases and J by 5 bases; unmatched bases: 12. The CDR3 has 15 residues. Germline lookup yields CDR1 SQVTM and CDR2 ANQGSEA. In DNA, the CDR3 is TGCAGCGTCCATGACCCGAAACAGGGGACCGGGGAGCTGTTTTTT. The encoded protein is CSVHDPKQGTGELFF.

The J gene is TRBJ1-1, the V gene TRBV7-8; TRBD1 might be the D (5 bases). The V gene lost 5 bases and the J gene lost 0 bases, with 13 bases spanning the gap. Germline CDR1 SGHVS, CDR2 FQNEAQ. This CDR3 region has 15 residues. Here the CDR3 DNA reads TGTGCCAGCAGCCCCCAACAGGTGATGAACACTGAAGCTTTCTTT. Its protein product is CASSPQQVMNTEAFF.

The chain is built from TRBV10-1 and TRBJ2-7; D is ambiguous. Trimming shortened V by 8 bases and J by 9 bases, and 14 bases separated the two germline ends. CDR3 size: 11 residues. In germline, CDR1 is WNHNN, CDR2 SYGVQD (reference sequence). The CDR3 nucleotides are TGCGCCAGCCCTAAAAAAGTCGGGCAGTACTTC. The encoded protein is CASPKKVGQYF.

The rearrangement uses TRBV10-3 and TRBJ1-6; TRBD1 aligns across 9 bases. The ends lost 8 bases at V and 0 bases at J; junction bases unmatched: 8. The germline V gene has CDR1 ENHRY and CDR2 SYGVKD. This CDR3 is built from 17 residues. Here the CDR3 reads CAIGQGTLSSYNSPLHF. CDR3 bases: TGTGCCATCGGACAGGGGACACTAAGCTCCTATAATTCACCCCTCCACTTT.

A remark on this clone: The CDR3 ends on some other residue instead of the conserved phenylalanine or tryptophan, so this is likely a read error. This chain joins TRBV11-2 and TRBJ1-2; unclear D gene. The CDR3 covers 13 residues. CDR1 and CDR2 (germline): SGHAT, FQNNGV. V was pared by 1 base and J by 4 bases, with 7 bases between. CDR3 DNA sequence: TGTGCCAGCAGCTTAGTTGCAGGCTATGGCTACACCCTC. Translation gives CASSLVAGYGYTL.

The chain employs TRBV5-1 and TRBJ2-6; maybe TRBD2 (5 bases). Per the germline V gene, CDR1 is SGHRS and CDR2 is YFSETQ. With 0 bases removed from V and 1 base from J, the gap between germline ends came to 8 bases. The length of the CDR3 is 16 residues. For the CDR3, the DNA is TGCGCCAGCAGCTTGGTCTCGGGGTCTGGGGCCAACGTCCTGACTTTC. This codes for CASSLVSGSGANVLTF.

The chain joins TRBV5-1 to TRBJ2-1; weak D call: TRBD2 (5 bases). Germline V gene sequence: CDR1 SGHRS, CDR2 YFSETQ. V was shortened by 4 bases and J by 4 bases, with 18 bases between the two germline ends. The CDR3 extends over 16 amino acids. CDR3 amino acids: CASSEVHSRGYNEQFF. CDR3 DNA sequence: TGCGCCAGCAGCGAAGTTCATAGCCGCGGGTACAATGAGCAGTTCTTC.

The rearrangement uses TRBV18 and TRBJ2-5, with 7 nucleotides matching TRBD1. The CDR3 consists of 15 residues. With V trimmed by 3 bases and J by 2 bases, 6 bases remained unmatched. Germline loops: CDR1 KGHSH, CDR2 LQKENI. The CDR3 DNA reads TGTGCCAGCTCACCCTCGGGGACAGTACAAGAGACCCAGTACTTC. Its translation is CASSPSGTVQETQYF.

The chain joins TRBV6-6 to TRBJ2-7, with 8 bases identical to TRBD2. The CDR3 spans 12 residues. CDR1 MNHNY and CDR2 SVGAGI come from the germline V gene (reference sequence). The V and J ends lost 6 bases and 6 bases, in that order; junction bases with no gene match: 4. CDR3 DNA: TGTGCCAGCAGCGGGGGGGGTCTCGAGCAGTACTTC. It codes for CASSGGGLEQYF.

J is TRBJ2-1 and V is TRBV6-1; TRBD2 is a possible D gene (5 bases). There are 12 residues in the CDR3. V was pared by 5 bases and J by 7 bases, with 9 bases between. Germline V gene data show CDR1 as MNHNS and CDR2 as SASEGT. CDR3 nucleotide sequence: TGTGCCAGCAGTCATGGAGGAAATGAGCAGTTCTTC. The encoded protein is CASSHGGNEQFF.